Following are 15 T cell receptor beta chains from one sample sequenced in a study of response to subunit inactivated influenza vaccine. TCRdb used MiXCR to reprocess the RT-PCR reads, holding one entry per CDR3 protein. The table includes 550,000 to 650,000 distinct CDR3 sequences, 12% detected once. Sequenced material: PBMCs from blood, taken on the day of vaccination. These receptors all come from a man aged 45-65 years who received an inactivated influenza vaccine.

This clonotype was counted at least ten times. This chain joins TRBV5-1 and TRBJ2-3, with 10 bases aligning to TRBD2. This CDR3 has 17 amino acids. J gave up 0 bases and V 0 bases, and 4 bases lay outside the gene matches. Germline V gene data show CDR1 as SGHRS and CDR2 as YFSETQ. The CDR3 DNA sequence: TGCGCCAGCAGCTTGGGACCTAGCGGGAGTAGCACAGATACGCAGTATTTT. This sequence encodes CASSLGPSGSSTDTQYF.

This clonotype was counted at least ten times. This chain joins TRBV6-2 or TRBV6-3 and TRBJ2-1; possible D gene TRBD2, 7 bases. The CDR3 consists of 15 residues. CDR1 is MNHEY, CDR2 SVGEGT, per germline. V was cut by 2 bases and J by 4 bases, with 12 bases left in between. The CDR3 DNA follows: TGTGCCAGCAGTTACGGGGGGGCCCCTTACAATGAGCAGTTCTTC. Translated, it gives CASSYGGAPYNEQFF.

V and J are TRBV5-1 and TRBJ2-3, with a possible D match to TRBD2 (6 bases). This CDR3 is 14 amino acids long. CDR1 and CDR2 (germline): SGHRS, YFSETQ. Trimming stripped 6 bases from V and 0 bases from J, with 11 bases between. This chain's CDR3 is CASIKGTSTDTQYF. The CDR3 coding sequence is TGCGCCAGCATCAAGGGGACTAGCACAGATACGCAGTATTTT. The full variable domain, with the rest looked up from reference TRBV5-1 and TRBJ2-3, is KAGVTQTPRYLIKTRGQQVTLSCSPISGHRSVSWYQQTPGQGLQFLFEYFSETQRNKGNFPGRFSGRQFSNSRSEMNVSTLELGDSALYLCASIKGTSTDTQYFGPGTRLTVL.

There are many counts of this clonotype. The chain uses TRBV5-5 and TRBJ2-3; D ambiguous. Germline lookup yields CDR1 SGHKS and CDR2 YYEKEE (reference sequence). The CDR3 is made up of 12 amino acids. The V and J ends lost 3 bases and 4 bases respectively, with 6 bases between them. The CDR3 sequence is CASSSPADTQYF. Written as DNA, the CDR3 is TGTGCCAGCAGCTCCCCGGCAGATACGCAGTATTTT.

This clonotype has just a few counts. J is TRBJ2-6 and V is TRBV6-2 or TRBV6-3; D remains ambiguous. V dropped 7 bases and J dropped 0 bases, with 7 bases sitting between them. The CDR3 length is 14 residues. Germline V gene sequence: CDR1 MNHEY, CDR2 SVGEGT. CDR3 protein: CASNGISGANVLTF. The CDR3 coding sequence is TGTGCCAGCAATGGAATCTCTGGGGCCAACGTCCTGACTTTC.

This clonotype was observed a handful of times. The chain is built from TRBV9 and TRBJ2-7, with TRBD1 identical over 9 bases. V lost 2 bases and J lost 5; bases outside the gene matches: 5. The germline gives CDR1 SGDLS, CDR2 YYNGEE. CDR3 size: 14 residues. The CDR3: CASSVRTGVDEQYF. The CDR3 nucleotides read TGTGCCAGCAGCGTGAGGACAGGGGTTGACGAGCAGTACTTC.

The DNA of the CDR3 is TGCAGTGCTAGATTTCCCTCAGCGGGACTAGCGGACATACAGTACTTC. It codes for CSARFPSAGLADIQYF. The rearrangement uses TRBV20-1 and TRBJ2-5, with TRBD2 identical over 11 bases. The germline CDR1 and CDR2 sequences are DFQATT and SNEGSKA (reference sequence). The CDR3 totals 16 residues. V dropped 2 bases and J dropped 11; count of bases not matched to a gene: 16.

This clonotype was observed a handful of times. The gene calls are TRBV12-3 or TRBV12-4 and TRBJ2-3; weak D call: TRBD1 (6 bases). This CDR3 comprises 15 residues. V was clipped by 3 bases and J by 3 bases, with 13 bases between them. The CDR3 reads CASSFTGSKTDTQYF. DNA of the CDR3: TGTGCCAGCAGTTTCACAGGGAGCAAGACAGATACGCAGTATTTT.

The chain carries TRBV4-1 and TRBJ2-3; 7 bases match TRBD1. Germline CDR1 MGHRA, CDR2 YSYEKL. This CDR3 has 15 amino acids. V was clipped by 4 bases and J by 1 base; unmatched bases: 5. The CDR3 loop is CASSRDRVGTDTQYF. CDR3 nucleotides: TGCGCCAGCAGCCGTGACAGGGTTGGCACAGATACGCAGTATTTT.

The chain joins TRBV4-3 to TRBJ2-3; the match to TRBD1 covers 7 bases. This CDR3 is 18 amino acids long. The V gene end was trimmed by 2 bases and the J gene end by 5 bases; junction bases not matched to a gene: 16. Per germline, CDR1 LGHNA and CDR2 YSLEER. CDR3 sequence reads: CASSQLQTGVWAQDTQYF. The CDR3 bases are TGCGCCAGCAGCCAACTTCAAACAGGGGTATGGGCGCAAGATACGCAGTATTTT.

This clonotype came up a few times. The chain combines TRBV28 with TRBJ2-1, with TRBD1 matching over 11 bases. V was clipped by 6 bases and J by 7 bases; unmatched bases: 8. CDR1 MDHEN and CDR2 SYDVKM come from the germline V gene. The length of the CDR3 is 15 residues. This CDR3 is CASSMGGQGENEQFF. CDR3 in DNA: TGTGCCAGCAGCATGGGGGGACAGGGGGAAAATGAGCAGTTCTTC.

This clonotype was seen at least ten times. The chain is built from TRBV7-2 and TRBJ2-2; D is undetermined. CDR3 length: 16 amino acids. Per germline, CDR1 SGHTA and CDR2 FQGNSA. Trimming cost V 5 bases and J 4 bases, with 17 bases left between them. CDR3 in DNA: TGTGCCAGCAGCCCCCGTGGCAGTACAATCACCGGGGAGCTGTTTTTT. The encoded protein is CASSPRGSTITGELFF.

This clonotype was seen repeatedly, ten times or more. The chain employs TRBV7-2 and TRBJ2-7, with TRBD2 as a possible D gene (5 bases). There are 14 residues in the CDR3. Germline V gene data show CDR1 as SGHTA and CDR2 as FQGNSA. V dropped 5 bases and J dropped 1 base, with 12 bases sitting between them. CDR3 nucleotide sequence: TGTGCCAGCAGCCAATGGACGGGATCCTACGAGCAGTACTTC. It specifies CASSQWTGSYEQYF.

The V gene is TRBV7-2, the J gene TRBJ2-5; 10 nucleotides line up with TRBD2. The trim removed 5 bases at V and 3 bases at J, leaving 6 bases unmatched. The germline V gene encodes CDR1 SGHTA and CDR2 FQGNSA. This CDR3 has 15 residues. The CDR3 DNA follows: TGTGCCAGCAGCCCGCGGACTAGCGGCAAAGAGACCCAGTACTTC. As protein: CASSPRTSGKETQYF.

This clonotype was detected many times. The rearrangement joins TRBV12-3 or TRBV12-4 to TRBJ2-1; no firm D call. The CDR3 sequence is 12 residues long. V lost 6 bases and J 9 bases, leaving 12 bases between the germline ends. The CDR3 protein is CASSSNDREQFF. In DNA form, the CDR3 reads TGTGCCAGCAGCTCTAACGATCGTGAGCAGTTCTTC.